Included here is one TCR beta chain sequence, with context. The CDR3 extends over 14 amino acids. The germline V gene has CDR1 SGHRS and CDR2 YFSETQ. The J segment lost 5 bases and the V segment lost 3 bases, leaving 6 bases of the junction unmatched. Authors' data handling: Nucleated cell number was recorded as an estimate derived from reference gene primer amplification. The protocol was immunoSEQ multiplex PCR, while the TCRdb copy is restricted to in-frame clones and leaves out a portion. V and J calls and clone size are as listed in that table; D and trimming were resolved from the DNA. The sample has roughly 350,000 clones, over 70% seen once. This sample was included in a study of blood T cell repertoires in COVID-19. The wider study: Italy, Spain and the United States were the sources of the convalescent and acute COVID-19 samples. Sample material is recorded as cDNA or gDNA derived from T cells, B-cell-depleted T cells, or PBMCs.

Followed over time, Seattle patients had been enrolled while infection was active. The sample comprised peripheral blood. The sequence was collected from a woman aged 45 to 65 with COVID-19, enrolled during active disease. The V and J genes are TRBV5-1 and TRBJ1-2; 8 positions match TRBD1. In nucleotides, the CDR3 is TGCGCCAGCAGCTACGGACAGGGTGGATATGGCTACACCTTC. Its protein product is CASSYGQGGYGYTF. The complete variable domain, with remaining parts taken from reference TRBV5-1 and TRBJ1-2, reads KAGVTQTPRYLIKTRGQQVTLSCSPISGHRSVSWYQQTPGQGLQFLFEYFSETQRNKGNFPGRFSGRQFSNSRSEMNVSTLELGDSALYLCASSYGQGGYGYTFGSGTRLTVV.